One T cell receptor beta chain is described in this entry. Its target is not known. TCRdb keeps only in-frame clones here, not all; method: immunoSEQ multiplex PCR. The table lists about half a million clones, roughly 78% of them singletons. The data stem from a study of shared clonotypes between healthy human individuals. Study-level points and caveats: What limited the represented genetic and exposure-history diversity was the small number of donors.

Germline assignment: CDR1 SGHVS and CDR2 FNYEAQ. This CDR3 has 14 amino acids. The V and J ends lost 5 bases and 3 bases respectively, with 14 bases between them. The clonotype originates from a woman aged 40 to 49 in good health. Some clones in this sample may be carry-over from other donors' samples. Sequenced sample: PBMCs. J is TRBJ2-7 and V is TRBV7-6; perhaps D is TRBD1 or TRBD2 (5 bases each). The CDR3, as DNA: TGTGCCAGCAGCGCCCGGGACGGCAACTACGAGCAGTACTTC. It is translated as CASSARDGNYEQYF.